This record covers a single T cell receptor beta chain. Its target is not known. The data are from a study of beta chain features in type 1 diabetes. Whole-study results and caveats: The study found moderately but significantly shorter TCRB CDR3s in all four CD4+ subsets of Type 1 diabetes patients.

Reverse transcription of all isolated RNA meant that expressed TCRB transcripts were sequenced. Method: immunoSEQ multiplex PCR; TCRdb's copy keeps in-frame clones and lacks some. The data hold about 620,000 clones, with 15% to 18% observed a single time. Per the germline V gene, CDR1 is SGHAT and CDR2 is FQNNGV. V lost 2 bases and J lost 4, with 5 bases in between. The CDR3 covers 13 residues. Sequenced: naive CD4+ T cells from blood. The TCR sequence derives from a man aged 18-30 years in good health. The chain has TRBV11-2 and TRBJ2-2; D is undetermined. CDR3 sequence (DNA): TGTGCCAGCAGCTTATCGGGCACCGGGGAGCTGTTTTTT. Amino acid sequence: CASSLSGTGELFF.